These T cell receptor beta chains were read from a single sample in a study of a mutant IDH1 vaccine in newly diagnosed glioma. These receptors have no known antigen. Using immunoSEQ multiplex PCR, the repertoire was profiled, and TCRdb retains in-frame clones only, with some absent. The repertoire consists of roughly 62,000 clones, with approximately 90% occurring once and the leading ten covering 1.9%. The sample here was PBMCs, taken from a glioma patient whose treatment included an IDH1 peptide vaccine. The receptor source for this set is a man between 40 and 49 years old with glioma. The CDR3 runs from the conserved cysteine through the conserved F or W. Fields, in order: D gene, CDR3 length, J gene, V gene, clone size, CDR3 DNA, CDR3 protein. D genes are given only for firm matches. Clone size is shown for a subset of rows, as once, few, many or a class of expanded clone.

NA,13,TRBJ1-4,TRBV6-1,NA,TGTGCCAGTCGCCATACATCTAATGAAAAACTGTTTTTT,CASRHTSNEKLFF
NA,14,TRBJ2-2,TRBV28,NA,TGTGCCTTGGGCCAGGGCATTAACACCGGGGAGCTGTTTTTT,CALGQGINTGELFF
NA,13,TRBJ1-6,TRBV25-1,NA,TGTGCCAGCAGAAGGACACTCGAATCACCCCTCCACTTT,CASRRTLESPLHF
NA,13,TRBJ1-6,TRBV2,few,TGTGCCAGCAGTGTCGAGGGGTCAGCACCCCTCCACTTT,CASSVEGSAPLHF
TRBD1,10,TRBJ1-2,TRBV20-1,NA,TGCAGTGCTGGGACAGGATCCTACACCTTC,CSAGTGSYTF
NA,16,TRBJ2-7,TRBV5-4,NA,TGTGCCAGCAGCTCGGCCCGTGGAGGGACCTCCTACGAGCAGTACTTC,CASSSARGGTSYEQYF
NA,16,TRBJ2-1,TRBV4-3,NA,TGCGCCAGCAGCCAAGGGAGGGGGAGCTCCTACAATGAGCAGTTCTTC,CASSQGRGSSYNEQFF
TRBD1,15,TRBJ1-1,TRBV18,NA,TGTGCCAGCTCACCGATCCAGGGGGGGAACACTGAAGCTTTCTTT,CASSPIQGGNTEAFF
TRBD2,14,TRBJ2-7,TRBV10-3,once,TGTGCCATCAGACCTAGCGGGAGCTCCTACGAGCAGTACTTC,CAIRPSGSSYEQYF
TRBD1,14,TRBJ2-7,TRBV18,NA,TGTGCCAGCTCACCGCTCAGGGGGACCTACGAGCAGTACTTC,CASSPLRGTYEQYF
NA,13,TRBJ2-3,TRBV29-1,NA,TGCAGCGTTGAACTTCTGGGCACAGATACGCAGTATTTT,CSVELLGTDTQYF
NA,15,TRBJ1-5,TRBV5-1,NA,TGCGCCAGCAGCTTGGCGCCAGGGCTCAATCAGCCCCAGCATTTT,CASSLAPGLNQPQHF